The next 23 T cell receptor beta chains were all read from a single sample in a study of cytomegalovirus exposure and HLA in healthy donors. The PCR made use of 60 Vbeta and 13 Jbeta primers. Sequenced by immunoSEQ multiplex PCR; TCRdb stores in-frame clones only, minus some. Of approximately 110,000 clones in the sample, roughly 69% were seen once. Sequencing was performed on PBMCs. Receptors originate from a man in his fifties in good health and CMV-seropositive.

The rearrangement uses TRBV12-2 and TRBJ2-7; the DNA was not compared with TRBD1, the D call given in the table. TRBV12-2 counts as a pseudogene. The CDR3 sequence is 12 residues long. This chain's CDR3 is CASRLVAYEQYF. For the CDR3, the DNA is TGTGCAAGTCGCTTAGTGGCTTACGAGCAGTACTTC.

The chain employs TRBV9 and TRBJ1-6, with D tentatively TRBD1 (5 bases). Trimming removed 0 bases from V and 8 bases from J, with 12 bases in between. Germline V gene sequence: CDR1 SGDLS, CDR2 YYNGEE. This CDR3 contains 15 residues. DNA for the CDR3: TGTGCCAGCAGCGTAGGGGGCCGCGCGCATTCACCCCTCCACTTT. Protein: CASSVGGRAHSPLHF.

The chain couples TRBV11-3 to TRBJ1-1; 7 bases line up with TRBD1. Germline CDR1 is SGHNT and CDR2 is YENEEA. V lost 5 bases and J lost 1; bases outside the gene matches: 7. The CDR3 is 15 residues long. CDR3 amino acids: CASSAIRTGNTEAFF. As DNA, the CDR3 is TGTGCCAGCAGCGCCATTCGGACAGGGAACACTGAAGCTTTCTTT.

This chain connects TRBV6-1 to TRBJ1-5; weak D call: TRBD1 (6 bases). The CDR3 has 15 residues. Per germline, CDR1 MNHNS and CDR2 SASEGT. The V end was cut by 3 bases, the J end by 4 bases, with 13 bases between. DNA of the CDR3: TGTGCCAGCAGTGACCAGGTGAGGGGGAATCAGCCCCAGCATTTT. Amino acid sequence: CASSDQVRGNQPQHF.

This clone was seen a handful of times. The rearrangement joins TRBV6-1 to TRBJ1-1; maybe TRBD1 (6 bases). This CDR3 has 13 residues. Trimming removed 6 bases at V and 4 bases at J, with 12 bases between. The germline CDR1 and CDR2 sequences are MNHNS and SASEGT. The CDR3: CASSPGQRTEAFF. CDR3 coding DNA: TGTGCCAGCAGCCCTGGACAGCGCACTGAAGCTTTCTTT.

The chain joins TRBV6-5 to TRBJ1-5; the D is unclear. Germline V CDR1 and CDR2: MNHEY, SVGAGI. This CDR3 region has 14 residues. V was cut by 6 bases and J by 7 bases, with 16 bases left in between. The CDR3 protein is CASSATRAGQPQHF. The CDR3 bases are TGTGCCAGCAGCGCCACCCGTGCGGGACAGCCCCAGCATTTT.

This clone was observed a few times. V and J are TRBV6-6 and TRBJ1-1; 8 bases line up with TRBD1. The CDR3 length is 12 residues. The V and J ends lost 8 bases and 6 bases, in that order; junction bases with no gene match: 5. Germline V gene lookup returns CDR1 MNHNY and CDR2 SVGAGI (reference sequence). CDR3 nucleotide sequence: TGTGCCAGCTTCCAGGGGGCGGCTGAAGCTTTCTTT. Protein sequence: CASFQGAAEAFF.

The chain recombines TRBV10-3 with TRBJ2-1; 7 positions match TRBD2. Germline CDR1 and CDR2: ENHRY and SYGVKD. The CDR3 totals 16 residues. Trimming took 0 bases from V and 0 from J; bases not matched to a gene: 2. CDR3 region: CAISESSGDSYNEQFF. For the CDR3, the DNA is TGTGCCATCAGTGAGTCAAGCGGGGACTCCTACAATGAGCAGTTCTTC.

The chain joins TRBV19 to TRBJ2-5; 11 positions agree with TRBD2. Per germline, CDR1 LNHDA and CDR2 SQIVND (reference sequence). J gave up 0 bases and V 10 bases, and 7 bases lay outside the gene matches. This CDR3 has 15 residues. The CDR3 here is CATSWGLADQETQYF. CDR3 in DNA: TGTGCCACATCCTGGGGACTAGCGGACCAAGAGACCCAGTACTTC.

This CDR3 reads CASSGANHPSTDTQYF. The CDR3 region has the DNA TGTGCCAGTAGTGGGGCCAACCACCCTAGCACAGATACGCAGTATTTT. The J gene is TRBJ2-3, the V gene TRBV19, with D perhaps TRBD1 (5 bases). Looked up from germline, CDR1 is LNHDA and CDR2 is SQIVND (reference sequence). Trimming removed 5 bases from V and 0 bases from J, with 15 bases in between. The CDR3 runs to 16 residues.

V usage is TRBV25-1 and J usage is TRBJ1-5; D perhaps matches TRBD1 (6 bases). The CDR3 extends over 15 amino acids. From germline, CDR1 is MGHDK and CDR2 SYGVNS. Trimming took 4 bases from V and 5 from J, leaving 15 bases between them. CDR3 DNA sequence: TGTGCCAGCAGTGGGGCCGGAGGGGGGGATCAGCCCCAGCATTTT. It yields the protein CASSGAGGGDQPQHF.

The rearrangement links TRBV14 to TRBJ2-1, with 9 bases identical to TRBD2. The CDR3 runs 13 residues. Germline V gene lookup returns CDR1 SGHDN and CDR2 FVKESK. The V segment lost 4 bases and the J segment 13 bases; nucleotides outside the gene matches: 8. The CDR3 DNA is TGTGCCAGCAGCCCGGGGACTAGCCGAACACAGTTCTTC. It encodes CASSPGTSRTQFF.

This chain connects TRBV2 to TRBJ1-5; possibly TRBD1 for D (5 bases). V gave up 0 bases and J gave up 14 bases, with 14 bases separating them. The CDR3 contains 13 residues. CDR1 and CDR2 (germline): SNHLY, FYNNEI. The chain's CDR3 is CASSEALQGPEHF. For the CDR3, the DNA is TGTGCCAGCAGTGAAGCGCTTCAGGGTCCGGAGCATTTT.

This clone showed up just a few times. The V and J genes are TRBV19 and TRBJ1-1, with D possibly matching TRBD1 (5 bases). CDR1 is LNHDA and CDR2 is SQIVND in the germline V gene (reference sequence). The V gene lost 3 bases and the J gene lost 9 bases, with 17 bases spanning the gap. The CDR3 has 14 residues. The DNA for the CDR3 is TGTGCCAGTAGTATCGACAGCATGGGGATGAAAGCTTTCTTT. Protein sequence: CASSIDSMGMKAFF.

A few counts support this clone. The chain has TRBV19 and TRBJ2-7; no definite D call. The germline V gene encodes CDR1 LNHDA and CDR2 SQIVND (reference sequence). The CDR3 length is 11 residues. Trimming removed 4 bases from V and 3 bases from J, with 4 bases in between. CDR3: CASSTHYEQYF. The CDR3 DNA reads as TGTGCCAGTAGTACCCACTACGAGCAGTACTTC.

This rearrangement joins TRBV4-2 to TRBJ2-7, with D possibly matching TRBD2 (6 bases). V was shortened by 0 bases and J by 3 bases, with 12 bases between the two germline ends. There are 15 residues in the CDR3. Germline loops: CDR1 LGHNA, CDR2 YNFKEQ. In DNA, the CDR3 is TGTGCCAGCAGCCAAGAGGGGACTGGGGTCTACGAGCAGTACTTC. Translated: CASSQEGTGVYEQYF.

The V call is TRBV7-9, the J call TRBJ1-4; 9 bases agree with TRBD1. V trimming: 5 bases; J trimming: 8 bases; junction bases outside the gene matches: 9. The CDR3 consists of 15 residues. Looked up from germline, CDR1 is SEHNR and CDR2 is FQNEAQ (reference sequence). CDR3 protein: CASSKTTGGREKLFF. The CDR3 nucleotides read TGTGCCAGCAGCAAAACTACAGGGGGCAGAGAAAAACTGTTTTTT.

DNA of the CDR3: TGCGCCAGCAGCCAAGCGGGAAGTGGCAATCAGCCCCAGCATTTT. Its protein is CASSQAGSGNQPQHF. The rearrangement joins TRBV4-1 to TRBJ1-5, with D unclear. CDR3 length: 15 residues. The V gene lost 1 base and the J gene lost 2 bases, with 9 bases spanning the gap. Germline V lookup: CDR1 MGHRA, CDR2 YSYEKL.

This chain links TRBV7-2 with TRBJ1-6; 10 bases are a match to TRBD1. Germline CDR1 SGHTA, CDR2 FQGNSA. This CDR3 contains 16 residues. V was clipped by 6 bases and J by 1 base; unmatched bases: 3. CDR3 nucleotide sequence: TGTGCCAGCAGTAGGGACAGGGGTTCCTATAATTCACCCCTCCACTTT. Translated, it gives CASSRDRGSYNSPLHF.

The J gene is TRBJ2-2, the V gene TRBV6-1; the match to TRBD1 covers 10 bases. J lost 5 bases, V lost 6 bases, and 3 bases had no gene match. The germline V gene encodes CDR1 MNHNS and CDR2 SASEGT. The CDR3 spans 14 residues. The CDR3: CASSWTGGTGELFF. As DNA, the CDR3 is TGTGCCAGCAGCTGGACAGGGGGGACCGGGGAGCTGTTTTTT.

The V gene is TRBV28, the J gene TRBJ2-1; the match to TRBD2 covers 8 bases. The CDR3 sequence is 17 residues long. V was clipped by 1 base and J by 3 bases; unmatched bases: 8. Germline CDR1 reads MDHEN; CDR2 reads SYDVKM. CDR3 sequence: CASSLFAAGGLYNEQFF. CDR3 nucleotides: TGTGCCAGCAGTTTATTTGCGGCGGGGGGCCTCTACAATGAGCAGTTCTTC.

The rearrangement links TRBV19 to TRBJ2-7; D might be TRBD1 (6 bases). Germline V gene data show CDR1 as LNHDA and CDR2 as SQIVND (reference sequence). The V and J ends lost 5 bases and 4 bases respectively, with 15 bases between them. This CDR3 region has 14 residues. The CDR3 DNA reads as TGTGCCAGTAGTCCCCTCGGGACAATTTACGAGCAGTACTTC. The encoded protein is CASSPLGTIYEQYF. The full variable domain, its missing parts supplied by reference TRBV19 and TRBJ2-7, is DGGITQSPKYLFRKEGQNVTLSCEQNLNHDAMYWYRQDPGQGLRLIYYSQIVNDFQKGDIAEGYSVSREKKESFPLTVTSAQKNPTAFYLCASSPLGTIYEQYFGPGTRLTVT.

This chain's CDR3 is CASTRGGGRGSTDTQYF. The CDR3 DNA is TGTGCCAGCACCAGAGGGGGGGGGAGAGGTAGCACAGATACGCAGTATTTT. The rearrangement uses TRBV9 and TRBJ2-3, with D tentatively TRBD2 (7 bases). Trimming removed 6 bases from V and 0 bases from J, with 20 bases in between. Germline-derived CDR1 and CDR2 are SGDLS and YYNGEE. The CDR3 totals 17 residues.